This TCR beta chain was obtained from a study of blood T cell repertoires in COVID-19. Study information: Specimens from acute and convalescent COVID-19 originated in the United States, Italy and Spain.

CDR3 length equals 13 residues. V was clipped by 3 bases and J by 6 bases; unmatched bases: 4. Germline CDR1 is GTSNPN and CDR2 is SVGIG (reference sequence). This clone came up once. Per the original data handling: Reference gene primer amplification yielded estimated nucleated cell counts. Some clones are missing from TCRdb's copy, which holds only in-frame ones; the method was immunoSEQ multiplex PCR. V and J calls and clone size come straight from that table; D and trimming were deduced from the DNA. Of about 400,000 clones listed, 87% were seen once; the top ten hold roughly 1.9%. The TCR sequence derives from a woman younger than 30 with acute COVID-19. The chain has TRBV30 and TRBJ2-2; 7 positions agree with TRBD2. The sample taken for sequencing was PBMCs or T cells enriched from blood (not recorded which). The CDR3 DNA follows: TGTGCCTGGAGGCGGGAGTGGGCCGGGGAGCTGTTTTTT. As protein: CAWRREWAGELFF.